These 29 T cell receptor beta chains were all obtained from the same sample, sequenced in a study of blood T cell repertoires in COVID-19. This table comes from immunoSEQ multiplex PCR, and its TCRdb copy is limited to in-frame clones, with some not included. The sample consists of a few hundred thousand clones, roughly nine tenths of them appearing once. Material for sequencing was peripheral blood. The receptors come from a man between 50 and 59 years old with acute or convalescent COVID-19.

The V call is TRBV19, the J call TRBJ1-3; D is perhaps TRBD1 (5 bases). V was cut by 10 bases and J by 9 bases, with 13 bases left in between. Germline V gene data show CDR1 as LNHDA and CDR2 as SQIVND (reference sequence). CDR3 length: 11 amino acids. The CDR3 DNA reads as TGTGCCACAGGAGGGGTTGCCACCATATATTTT. Its translation is CATGGVATIYF.

This chain links TRBV5-4 with TRBJ1-3, with D possibly TRBD1 on 5 matching bases. V lost 0 bases and J lost 0, with 13 bases in between. The CDR3 loop spans 17 amino acids. Germline lookup yields CDR1 SGHNT and CDR2 YYREEE (reference sequence). CDR3 sequence (DNA): TGTGCCAGCAGCTTGGAGTCAGGGCCCTACTCTGGAAACACCATATATTTT. It specifies CASSLESGPYSGNTIYF.

V usage is TRBV4-1 and J usage is TRBJ2-3, with TRBD1 as a possible D gene (5 bases). This CDR3 comprises 16 residues. V was shortened by 3 bases and J by 0 bases, with 13 bases between the two germline ends. Germline V lookup: CDR1 MGHRA, CDR2 YSYEKL. The CDR3 nucleotides are TGCGCCAGCAGCCAGCGCCAGACAGAGAGCACAGATACGCAGTATTTT. It codes for CASSQRQTESTDTQYF.

In its sample, this clone was seen once. This chain connects TRBV5-1 to TRBJ2-7; possible D gene TRBD2, 6 bases. This CDR3 is built from 11 residues. Germline V gene data show CDR1 as SGHRS and CDR2 as YFSETQ. Between the trimmed V and J ends, which lost 3 bases and 5 bases, there was a span of 6 bases. CDR3 nucleotides: TGCGCCAGCAGCTGGGGGGACGAGCAGTACTTC. Amino acids: CASSWGDEQYF. The full variable domain, completed using reference TRBV5-1 and TRBJ2-7, is KAGVTQTPRYLIKTRGQQVTLSCSPISGHRSVSWYQQTPGQGLQFLFEYFSETQRNKGNFPGRFSGRQFSNSRSEMNVSTLELGDSALYLCASSWGDEQYFGPGTRLTVT.

In this sample, this clone turned up a few times. The rearrangement joins TRBV2 to TRBJ1-2, with a weak D call TRBD1 (6 bases). CDR3 length equals 14 residues. Per germline, CDR1 SNHLY and CDR2 FYNNEI. V lost 7 bases and J lost 6, with 18 bases in between. The DNA of the CDR3 is TGTGCCAGCACTCAACAGGGCCGGCGGAATGGCTACACCTTC. Amino acid sequence: CASTQQGRRNGYTF.

The chain recombines TRBV7-9 with TRBJ2-5; TRBD2 aligns across 7 bases. CDR1 and CDR2 (germline): SEHNR, FQNEAQ (reference sequence). There are 15 residues in the CDR3. Germline trimming cut 3 bases from V and 3 bases from J; bases unmatched to any gene: 7. The CDR3 bases are TGTGCCAGCAGCTTTCTTCAGGGACTAAAAGAGACCCAGTACTTC. Protein sequence: CASSFLQGLKETQYF. Looking up the rest from reference TRBV7-9 and TRBJ2-5 gives the full variable domain: DTGVSQNPRHKITKRGQNVTFRCDPISEHNRLYWYRQTLGQGPEFLTYFQNEAQLEKSRLLSDRFSAERPKGSFSTLEIQRTEQGDSAMYLCASSFLQGLKETQYFGPGTRLLVL.

V usage is TRBV19 and J usage is TRBJ1-4, with TRBD1 matching over 7 bases. The CDR3 totals 14 residues. V lost 7 bases and J lost 4; bases outside the gene matches: 6. Germline lookup yields CDR1 LNHDA and CDR2 SQIVND (reference sequence). CDR3 region: CASTRTGVNEKLFF. The CDR3 region has the DNA TGTGCCAGTACCAGGACAGGAGTTAATGAAAAACTGTTTTTT.

The CDR3 reads CASSPAVGASVYGYTF. DNA of the CDR3: TGTGCCAGCAGTCCCGCGGTAGGGGCGAGTGTCTATGGCTACACCTTC. This chain uses TRBV7-9 with TRBJ1-2, with TRBD1 as a possible D gene (5 bases). Trimming stripped 6 bases from V and 4 bases from J, with 21 bases between. This CDR3 region has 16 residues. CDR1 is SEHNR and CDR2 is FQNEAQ in the germline V gene (reference sequence).

The rearrangement links TRBV23-1 to TRBJ2-3; 14 nucleotides align to TRBD2. TRBV23-1 is placed among ORFs of uncertain function. The CDR3 runs 18 residues. The trim removed 2 bases at V and 2 bases at J, leaving 6 bases unmatched. CDR3 residues: CASSQTGTSGGTTDTQYF. The CDR3 region has the DNA TGCGCCAGCAGTCAAACCGGGACTAGCGGGGGCACCACAGATACGCAGTATTTT.

The V gene is TRBV9, the J gene TRBJ1-2, with a weak D call TRBD1 (5 bases). The V end was cut by 1 base, the J end by 2 bases, with 12 bases between. This CDR3 spans 15 amino acids. Germline assignment: CDR1 SGDLS and CDR2 YYNGEE. The CDR3 DNA reads TGTGCCAGCAGCGTATGGGACTGGAGGAACTATGGCTACACCTTC. Its translation: CASSVWDWRNYGYTF.

The chain links TRBV18 to TRBJ1-1, with D possibly TRBD1 on 5 matching bases. Trimming stripped 8 bases from V and 2 bases from J, with 15 bases between. Per germline, CDR1 KGHSH and CDR2 LQKENI. This CDR3 has 14 residues. Written as DNA, the CDR3 is TGTGCCAGCCAGGCGGGGGGTAGTAACACTGAAGCTTTCTTT. This gives the protein CASQAGGSNTEAFF.

V is TRBV2 and J is TRBJ2-7, with a possible D match to TRBD2 (5 bases). The germline CDR1 and CDR2 sequences are SNHLY and FYNNEI. Trimming took off 0 bases at V and 0 bases at J, with 12 bases between the two ends. The CDR3 sequence is 16 residues long. CDR3 DNA sequence: TGTGCCAGCAGTGAAGCTGGGAGAAGGAGCTCCTACGAGCAGTACTTC. This sequence encodes CASSEAGRRSSYEQYF. Filled out from reference TRBV2 and TRBJ2-7, the complete variable domain reads EPEVTQTPSHQVTQMGQEVILRCVPISNHLYFYWYRQILGQKVEFLVSFYNNEISEKSEIFDDQFSVERPDGSNFTLKIRSTKLEDSAMYFCASSEAGRRSSYEQYFGPGTRLTVT.

The CDR3 DNA follows: TGTGCCTGGAGTGACCTGCGGGGGGGGTACAATGAGCAGTTCTTC. This gives the protein CAWSDLRGGYNEQFF. This chain links TRBV30 with TRBJ2-1; 9 nucleotides match TRBD2. Germline V gene sequence: CDR1 GTSNPN, CDR2 SVGIG (reference sequence). V dropped 1 base and J dropped 4; count of bases not matched to a gene: 5. The CDR3 length is 15 residues.

In its sample, this clone was seen once. The rearrangement joins TRBV5-4 to TRBJ2-7; D perhaps matches TRBD1 (6 bases). Trimming removed 3 bases at V and 4 bases at J, with 8 bases between. CDR3 length equals 12 residues. Per the germline V gene, CDR1 is SGHNT and CDR2 is YYREEE (reference sequence). The CDR3 nucleotides are TGTGCCAGCAGCTATGACAGGTACGAGCAGTACTTC. Protein product: CASSYDRYEQYF.

V is TRBV13 and J is TRBJ2-7, with D perhaps matching TRBD2 (5 bases). V was pared by 5 bases and J by 3 bases, with 14 bases between. This CDR3 region has 14 residues. Per germline, CDR1 PRHDT and CDR2 FYEKMQ (reference sequence). CDR3 sequence reads: CASSPLEGLYEQYF. As DNA, the CDR3 is TGTGCCAGCAGCCCTCTTGAGGGCCTCTACGAGCAGTACTTC.

The chain combines TRBV19 with TRBJ1-2; 9 bases are shared with TRBD1. The CDR3 spans 14 residues. Germline V lookup: CDR1 LNHDA, CDR2 SQIVND (reference sequence). V lost 5 bases and J lost 4; bases outside the gene matches: 5. The CDR3 spells CASSSQGAIYGYTF. CDR3 in DNA: TGTGCCAGTAGTTCACAGGGGGCCATCTATGGCTACACCTTC. The whole variable domain, remainder taken from reference TRBV19 and TRBJ1-2, is DGGITQSPKYLFRKEGQNVTLSCEQNLNHDAMYWYRQDPGQGLRLIYYSQIVNDFQKGDIAEGYSVSREKKESFPLTVTSAQKNPTAFYLCASSSQGAIYGYTFGSGTRLTVV.

This chain joins TRBV7-9 and TRBJ1-1, with D possibly matching TRBD1 (5 bases). The CDR3 runs 13 residues. CDR1 is SEHNR, CDR2 FQNEAQ, per germline (reference sequence). The V gene lost 1 base and the J gene lost 8 bases, with 11 bases spanning the gap. This CDR3 reads CASSLDPTAEAFF. CDR3 sequence (DNA): TGTGCCAGCAGCTTAGACCCGACAGCCGAAGCTTTCTTT.

V and J are TRBV18 and TRBJ2-5, with a weak D call TRBD2 (5 bases). V was trimmed by 6 bases and J by 5 bases, leaving 13 bases between them. The CDR3 runs 13 residues. CDR1 and CDR2 (germline): KGHSH, LQKENI. CDR3 region: CASSPMDSETQYF. CDR3 nucleotide sequence: TGTGCCAGCTCCCCAATGGACTCGGAGACCCAGTACTTC.

The chain is built from TRBV18 and TRBJ1-1, with 8 bases aligning to TRBD1. Germline CDR1 and CDR2: KGHSH and LQKENI. V lost 4 bases, J lost 5 bases, and 6 bases stayed unmatched. The CDR3 consists of 14 residues. CDR3 in amino acids: CASSRTGLGTEAFF. DNA for the CDR3: TGTGCCAGCTCACGGACAGGGTTGGGAACTGAAGCTTTCTTT. The entire variable domain, with the rest obtained from reference TRBV18 and TRBJ1-1, is as follows: NAGVMQNPRHLVRRRGQEARLRCSPMKGHSHVYWYRQLPEEGLKFMVYLQKENIIDESGMPKERFSAEFPKEGPSILRIQQVVRGDSAAYFCASSRTGLGTEAFFGQGTRLTVV.

This clone appeared a few times. CDR3 nucleotides: TGTGCCAGCAGTCGGACTAGCGGGTTCAAGGAGACCCAGTACTTC. This translates into CASSRTSGFKETQYF. The rearrangement uses TRBV5-5 and TRBJ2-5, with 11 bases identical to TRBD2. Germline CDR1 reads SGHKS; CDR2 reads YYEKEE (reference sequence). J was trimmed by 5 bases and V by 5 bases; bases with no gene match: 8. The CDR3 totals 15 residues.

This sequence joins TRBV5-1 and TRBJ1-6; no reliable D call. There are 14 residues in the CDR3. The ends were cut back, 0 bases at V and 9 bases at J, with 10 bases in the middle. CDR1 and CDR2 from the germline V gene are SGHRS and YFSETQ. CDR3 coding DNA: TGCGCCAGCAGCTTGGGTGGAGAGGGTTCACCCCTCCACTTT. It specifies CASSLGGEGSPLHF.

This clone was recorded many times. The V and J genes are TRBV7-9 and TRBJ2-6; D gene unclear. The germline gives CDR1 SEHNR, CDR2 FQNEAQ (reference sequence). This CDR3 has 17 residues. Trimming took off 5 bases at V and 0 bases at J, with 14 bases between the two ends. CDR3 in DNA: TGTGCCAGCAGCCCAGGTAGGAAACGCTCTGGGGCCAACGTCCTGACTTTC. Translating it yields CASSPGRKRSGANVLTF.

This clone turned up a few times. The chain carries TRBV4-1 and TRBJ1-6; D gene uncertain. The CDR3 extends over 17 amino acids. Trimming pared 0 bases from V and 0 bases from J, leaving 9 bases between. Germline V gives CDR1 MGHRA, CDR2 YSYEKL. CDR3 sequence reads: CASSQDSLSSYNSPLHF. DNA for the CDR3: TGCGCCAGCAGCCAAGATTCCCTGAGCTCCTATAATTCACCCCTCCACTTT.

The V call is TRBV30, the J call TRBJ1-5; tentative D call: TRBD1 (6 bases). Trimming left V 2 bases short and J 2 bases short, with 13 bases between. CDR1 and CDR2 (germline): GTSNPN, SVGIG (reference sequence). The CDR3 length is 15 residues. CDR3: CAWSLGAVGNQPQHF. CDR3 nucleotides: TGTGCCTGGAGTCTGGGGGCGGTTGGCAATCAGCCCCAGCATTTT. The variable domain in full, completed from reference TRBV30 and TRBJ1-5, reads SQTIHQWPATLVQPVGSPLSLECTVEGTSNPNLYWYRQAAGRGLQLLFYSVGIGQISSEVPQNLSASRPQDRQFILSSKKLLLSDSGFYLCAWSLGAVGNQPQHFGDGTRLSIL.

The chain links TRBV6-5 to TRBJ1-1; a weak D match, TRBD1 (5 bases). The germline CDR1 and CDR2 sequences are MNHEY and SVGAGI. Trimming took off 4 bases at V and 5 bases at J, with 20 bases between the two ends. There are 16 residues in the CDR3. The CDR3 spells CASSSGGDKQKTEAFF. DNA for the CDR3: TGTGCCAGCAGTTCGGGGGGAGACAAACAAAAGACTGAAGCTTTCTTT.

This chain connects TRBV9 to TRBJ2-7, with no clear D. Germline V CDR1 and CDR2: SGDLS, YYNGEE. Deletions cut 1 base from V and 6 bases from J, with 11 bases between. The CDR3 sequence is 13 residues long. The CDR3 region has the DNA TGTGCCAGCAGCGTAAACAGTTTCGGCGAGCAGTACTTC. Translation: CASSVNSFGEQYF.

This clone came up a few times. The V gene is TRBV4-1, the J gene TRBJ2-3; 8 nucleotides align to TRBD2. Germline V CDR1 and CDR2: MGHRA, YSYEKL. This CDR3 region has 18 residues. V was clipped by 4 bases and J by 0 bases; unmatched bases: 12. The CDR3 here is CASSPRGAGASSTDTQYF. In DNA form, the CDR3 reads TGCGCCAGCAGCCCCCGGGGAGCGGGGGCTTCTAGCACAGATACGCAGTATTTT.

The chain links TRBV6-1 to TRBJ1-5; 9 positions agree with TRBD1. The CDR3 totals 17 residues. CDR1 is MNHNS and CDR2 is SASEGT in the germline V gene. V trimming: 2 bases; J trimming: 3 bases; junction bases outside the gene matches: 8. Here the CDR3 reads CASSESHRGPVNQPQHF. CDR3 in DNA: TGTGCCAGCAGTGAATCCCACAGGGGGCCGGTCAATCAGCCCCAGCATTTT.

The chain links TRBV19 to TRBJ2-7, with D perhaps matching TRBD1 (6 bases). The V gene's germline CDR1 is LNHDA and CDR2 SQIVND (reference sequence). V was pared by 3 bases and J by 2 bases, with 11 bases between. The CDR3 has 14 residues. CDR3 amino acids: CASSIRTVPYEQYF. CDR3 sequence (DNA): TGTGCCAGTAGTATCCGGACAGTCCCCTACGAGCAGTACTTC.